This is a list of T cell receptor beta chains from one sample in a study of naive and memory T cell subsets. MiXCR was run by TCRdb on the UMI-ligation and nested PCR reads, yielding one entry per CDR3 protein. The sample consists of some 14,000 distinct CDR3 sequences, roughly 5% of them appearing once. The specimen was skin, collected from a tuberculin skin test site. The receptors derive from an adult in good health. CDR3s include the opening cysteine and the closing phenylalanine or tryptophan. Fields, in order: V gene, D gene, clone size, J gene, CDR3 protein, CDR3 DNA. D genes are given only for firm matches. Where a row states a size, it is once, few, many or the class of an expanded clone; other rows omit it.

V gene: TRBV7-2
D gene: TRBD2
clone size: -
J gene: TRBJ2-3
CDR3 protein: CASSYPGLAGGLDTQYF
CDR3 DNA: TGTGCCAGCAGCTACCCGGGACTAGCGGGGGGGCTAGATACGCAGTATTTT

V gene: TRBV19
D gene: -
clone size: many
J gene: TRBJ1-2
CDR3 protein: CASTTRAAHYGYTF
CDR3 DNA: TGTGCCAGTACCACCCGGGCGGCCCACTATGGCTACACCTTC

V gene: TRBV7-3
D gene: TRBD2
clone size: medium-sized
J gene: TRBJ2-3
CDR3 protein: CASSYRGRLAGQDTQYF
CDR3 DNA: TGTGCCAGCAGCTACAGGGGGAGACTAGCGGGGCAAGATACGCAGTATTTT

V gene: TRBV7-3
D gene: -
clone size: many
J gene: TRBJ2-7
CDR3 protein: CASSLRLGRSDEQYF
CDR3 DNA: TGTGCCAGCAGCTTAAGACTGGGTAGGTCCGACGAGCAGTACTTC

V gene: TRBV6-2/TRBV6-3
D gene: TRBD1
clone size: medium-sized
J gene: TRBJ2-7
CDR3 protein: CASSSAGTGYSEQYF
CDR3 DNA: TGTGCCAGCAGCTCCGCCGGGACAGGGTACAGCGAGCAGTACTTC

V gene: TRBV6-2/TRBV6-3
D gene: TRBD1
clone size: few
J gene: TRBJ1-5
CDR3 protein: CASSGSGGSNQPQHF
CDR3 DNA: TGTGCCAGCAGTGGCTCAGGGGGTAGCAATCAGCCCCAGCATTTT

V gene: TRBV2
D gene: -
clone size: medium-sized
J gene: TRBJ2-7
CDR3 protein: CASASGDEQYF
CDR3 DNA: TGTGCCAGCGCGTCGGGGGACGAGCAGTACTTC

V gene: TRBV27
D gene: -
clone size: few
J gene: TRBJ1-1
CDR3 protein: CASSPLLQGNTEAFF
CDR3 DNA: TGTGCCAGCAGCCCACTCTTACAGGGAAACACTGAAGCTTTCTTT

V gene: TRBV7-2
D gene: TRBD1
clone size: few
J gene: TRBJ1-2
CDR3 protein: CASSPRPTGGNGYTF
CDR3 DNA: TGTGCCAGCAGTCCTAGGCCGACAGGGGGAAATGGCTACACCTTC

V gene: TRBV20-1
D gene: TRBD2
clone size: -
J gene: TRBJ2-5
CDR3 protein: CSARDAASGGVETQYF
CDR3 DNA: TGCAGTGCTAGAGATGCGGCTAGCGGGGGGGTAGAGACCCAGTACTTC

V gene: TRBV7-9
D gene: -
clone size: many
J gene: TRBJ1-4
CDR3 protein: CASSYQGEELFF
CDR3 DNA: TGTGCCAGCAGCTACCAAGGGGAGGAACTGTTTTTT

V gene: TRBV6-2/TRBV6-3
D gene: -
clone size: medium-sized
J gene: TRBJ1-5
CDR3 protein: CASSYYRAAYQPQHF
CDR3 DNA: TGTGCCAGCAGTTACTATCGGGCGGCTTATCAGCCCCAGCATTTT

V gene: TRBV5-6
D gene: -
clone size: many
J gene: TRBJ2-1
CDR3 protein: CASSFIFLDFNEQFF
CDR3 DNA: TGTGCCAGCAGCTTCATTTTCTTAGACTTCAATGAGCAGTTCTTC

V gene: TRBV5-1
D gene: TRBD1
clone size: many
J gene: TRBJ1-2
CDR3 protein: CASSGTGFDWGYTF
CDR3 DNA: TGCGCCAGCAGTGGGACAGGTTTTGATTGGGGCTACACCTTC

V gene: TRBV5-1
D gene: -
clone size: many
J gene: TRBJ2-1
CDR3 protein: CASSSQGYNEQFF
CDR3 DNA: TGCGCCAGCAGTAGTCAGGGTTACAATGAGCAGTTCTTC

V gene: TRBV9
D gene: TRBD1
clone size: many
J gene: TRBJ2-4
CDR3 protein: CASSDTGGENIQYF
CDR3 DNA: TGTGCCAGCAGCGATACAGGGGGCGAAAACATTCAGTACTTC

V gene: TRBV18
D gene: -
clone size: many
J gene: TRBJ1-2
CDR3 protein: CASSPDRASNYGYTF
CDR3 DNA: TGTGCCAGCTCACCAGACCGAGCCTCTAACTATGGCTACACCTTC

V gene: TRBV2
D gene: TRBD1
clone size: many
J gene: TRBJ1-2
CDR3 protein: CASCGTASTMPVYGYTF
CDR3 DNA: TGTGCCAGCTGTGGGACAGCATCTACGATGCCAGTCTATGGCTACACCTTC

V gene: TRBV19
D gene: -
clone size: many
J gene: TRBJ1-1
CDR3 protein: CASSISGKNTEAFF
CDR3 DNA: TGTGCCAGTAGTATCTCAGGGAAGAACACTGAAGCTTTCTTT

V gene: TRBV11-2
D gene: TRBD2
clone size: medium-sized
J gene: TRBJ2-3
CDR3 protein: CASSFGLAGNGDTQYF
CDR3 DNA: TGTGCCAGCAGCTTCGGACTAGCGGGGAATGGAGATACGCAGTATTTT

V gene: TRBV7-9
D gene: -
clone size: many
J gene: TRBJ2-1
CDR3 protein: CASSFIGGNEQFF
CDR3 DNA: TGTGCCAGCAGCTTTATAGGGGGCAATGAGCAGTTCTTC

V gene: TRBV5-6
D gene: -
clone size: -
J gene: TRBJ1-1
CDR3 protein: CASSLREPTEAFF
CDR3 DNA: TGTGCCAGCAGCTTGAGGGAGCCCACTGAAGCTTTCTTT

V gene: TRBV15
D gene: -
clone size: many
J gene: TRBJ1-3
CDR3 protein: CATSRERPGNTIYF
CDR3 DNA: TGTGCCACCAGCAGAGAGAGACCGGGAAACACCATATATTTT

V gene: TRBV12-3/TRBV12-4
D gene: -
clone size: few
J gene: TRBJ1-1
CDR3 protein: CASSLHRVETEAFF
CDR3 DNA: TGTGCCAGCAGTTTACACAGGGTTGAGACTGAAGCTTTCTTT